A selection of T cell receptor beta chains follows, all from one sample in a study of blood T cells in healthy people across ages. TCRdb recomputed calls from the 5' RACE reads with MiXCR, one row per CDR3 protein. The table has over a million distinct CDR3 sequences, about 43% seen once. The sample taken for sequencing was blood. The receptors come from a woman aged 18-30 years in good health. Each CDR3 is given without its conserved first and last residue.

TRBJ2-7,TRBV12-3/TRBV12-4,ASSSTSGGSYEQY
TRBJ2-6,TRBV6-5,ASSYGRRMSSGANVLT
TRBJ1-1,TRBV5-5,ASSSGGGGEAEAF
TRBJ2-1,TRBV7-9,ASSPRQGVNEQF
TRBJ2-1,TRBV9,ASSSSGNNYNEQF
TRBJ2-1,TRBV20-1,SARGLLAGEAREQF
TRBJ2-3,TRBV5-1,ASSLGGPQITDTQY
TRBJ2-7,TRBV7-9,ASSSEGAEQY
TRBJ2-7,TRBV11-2,ASSPRVSGVASGTIAGSYEQY
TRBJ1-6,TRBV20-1,SARPSVDPPLH
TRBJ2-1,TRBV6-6,ASSLRESSYEQF
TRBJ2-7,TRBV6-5,ASSYSTTRAINEQY
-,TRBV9,ASSAAETSYEQY
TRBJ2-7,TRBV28,ASSLWAEVQY
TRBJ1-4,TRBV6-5,ASSSLANEKLF
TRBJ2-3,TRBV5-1,ASSPTGDRTDTQY
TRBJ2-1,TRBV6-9,ASSFQTSSRETQF
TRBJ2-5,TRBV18,ASSPNRESGAETQY
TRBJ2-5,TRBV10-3,AINRAPQETQY
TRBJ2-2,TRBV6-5,ATNRDGGELF
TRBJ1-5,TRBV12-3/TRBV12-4,ASSWEGGNQPQH
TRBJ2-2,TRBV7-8,ASSLGLVAGLFANTGELF
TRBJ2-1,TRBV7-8,ASSWRTSVSSYNEQF
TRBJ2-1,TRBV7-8,ASMIGGNEQF
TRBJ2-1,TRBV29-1,SAPGTSVNEQF
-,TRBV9,ASSATGAGETQY
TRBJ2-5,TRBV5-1,ASSLTGLADIQETQY
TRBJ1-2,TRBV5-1,ASSLRAEASYGYT
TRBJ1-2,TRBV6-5,ASSYSDPYYGYT
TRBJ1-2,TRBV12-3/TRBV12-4,ASSEQTNYGYT
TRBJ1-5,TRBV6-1,ASTGGGTGSNQPQH
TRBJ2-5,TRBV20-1,SAGGRTFQETQY
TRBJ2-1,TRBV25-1,ASSGHGGGGNNEQF
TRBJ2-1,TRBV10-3,AISEGQGWQF
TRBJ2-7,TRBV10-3,AISARGGPTHEQY
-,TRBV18,ASSLDAEQY
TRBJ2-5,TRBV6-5,ASSYLDSGRKETQY
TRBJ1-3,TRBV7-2,ASSVQTWQSGNTIY
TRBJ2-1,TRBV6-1,ASSPQDRGVDEQF
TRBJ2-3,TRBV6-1,AGSSPGQRADTQY
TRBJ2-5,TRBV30,AWSVGLARYNEQY
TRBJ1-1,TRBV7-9,ASGGPRGTEAF
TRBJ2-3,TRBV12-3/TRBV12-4,ASSRDSGGTDTQY
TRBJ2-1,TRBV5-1,ASSSSILAGGYNEQF
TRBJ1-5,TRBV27,ASSVRRENQPQH
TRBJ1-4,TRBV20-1,SAADRGRSTNEKLF
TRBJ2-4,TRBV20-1,SAREAGISIQY
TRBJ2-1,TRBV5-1,ASSLANFGPPAEQF